The 4 T cell receptor beta chains presented below share a single source sample, sequenced in a study of response to subunit inactivated influenza vaccine. TCRdb ran MiXCR on the RT-PCR reads and lists one entry per CDR3 protein. The sample gives 710,000 or so distinct CDR3 sequences, 15% to 18% of which show up once; approximately 10% is in the top ten. Here the sequenced sample was PBMCs from blood, taken 11 to 12 days after vaccination. These receptors were obtained from a man in his forties or fifties who received an inactivated influenza vaccine.

This clonotype appeared a few times. The V call is TRBV12-3 or TRBV12-4, the J call TRBJ2-1; 7 bases are a match to TRBD2. Trimming removed 5 bases from V and 0 bases from J; junction bases left unmatched: 10. This CDR3 is built from 17 residues. For the CDR3, the DNA is TGTGCCAGCAGTCCGCGGACTAGGAAACTCTCCTACAATGAGCAGTTCTTC. Translation: CASSPRTRKLSYNEQFF.

CDR3 residues: CASSQRGGEHTGELFF. The CDR3 DNA sequence: TGCGCCAGCAGCCAAAGGGGCGGGGAACACACCGGGGAGCTGTTTTTT. The J gene is TRBJ2-2, the V gene TRBV4-3, with a possible D match to TRBD2 (6 bases). The CDR3 runs 16 residues. Germline-derived CDR1 and CDR2 are LGHNA and YSLEER. V gave up 2 bases and J gave up 3 bases, with 13 bases separating them.

This clonotype has at least ten counts. This sequence joins TRBV7-2 and TRBJ2-5; 7 bases are a match to TRBD1. V was clipped by 2 bases and J by 6 bases; unmatched bases: 6. Germline assignment: CDR1 SGHTA and CDR2 FQGNSA. CDR3 size: 14 residues. The CDR3 protein is CASSLMHRGQTQYF. DNA of the CDR3: TGTGCCAGCAGCTTAATGCACAGGGGACAGACCCAGTACTTC.

This clonotype was seen more than once but under ten times. This chain's CDR3 is CASSYSRTGLYEQYF. The CDR3 bases are TGTGCCAGCAGTTACTCAAGGACAGGTCTCTACGAGCAGTACTTC. The rearrangement joins TRBV6-5 to TRBJ2-7; 7 nucleotides line up with TRBD1. CDR1 is MNHEY and CDR2 is SVGAGI in the germline V gene. This CDR3 comprises 15 residues. The V segment lost 0 bases and the J segment 3 bases; nucleotides outside the gene matches: 5.